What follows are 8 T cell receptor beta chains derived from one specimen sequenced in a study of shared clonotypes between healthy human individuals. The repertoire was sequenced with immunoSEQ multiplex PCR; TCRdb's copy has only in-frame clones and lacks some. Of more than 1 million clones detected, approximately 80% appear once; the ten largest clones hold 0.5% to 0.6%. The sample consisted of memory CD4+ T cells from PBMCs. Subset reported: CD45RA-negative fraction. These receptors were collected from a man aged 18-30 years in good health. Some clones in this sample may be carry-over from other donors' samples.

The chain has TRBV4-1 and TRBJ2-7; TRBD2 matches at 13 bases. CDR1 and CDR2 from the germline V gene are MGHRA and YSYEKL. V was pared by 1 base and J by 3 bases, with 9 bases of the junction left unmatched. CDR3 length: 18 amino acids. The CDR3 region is CASSQGTSGRGTNYEQYF. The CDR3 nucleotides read TGCGCCAGCAGCCAAGGTACTAGCGGGAGGGGAACGAACTACGAGCAGTACTTC.

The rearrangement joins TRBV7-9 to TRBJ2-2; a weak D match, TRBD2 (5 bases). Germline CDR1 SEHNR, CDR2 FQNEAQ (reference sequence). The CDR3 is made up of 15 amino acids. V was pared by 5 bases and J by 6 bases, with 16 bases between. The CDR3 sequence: CASSIGVGSSGELFF. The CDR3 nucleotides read TGTGCCAGCAGCATAGGAGTGGGGAGCTCCGGGGAGCTGTTTTTT.

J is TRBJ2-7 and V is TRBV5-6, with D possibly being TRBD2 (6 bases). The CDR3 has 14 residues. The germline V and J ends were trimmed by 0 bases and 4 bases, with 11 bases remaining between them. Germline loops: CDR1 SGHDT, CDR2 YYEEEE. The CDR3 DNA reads TGTGCCAGCAGCTTGGCGGAGGGCCCGTACGAGCAGTACTTC. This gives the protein CASSLAEGPYEQYF.

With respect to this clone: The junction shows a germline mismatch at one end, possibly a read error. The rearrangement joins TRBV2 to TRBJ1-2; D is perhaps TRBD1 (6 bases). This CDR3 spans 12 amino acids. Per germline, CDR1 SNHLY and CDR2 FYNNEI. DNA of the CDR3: TGTGTCAGCAGTCCAGGGGTTAGTGGCTACACCTTC. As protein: CVSSPGVSGYTF.

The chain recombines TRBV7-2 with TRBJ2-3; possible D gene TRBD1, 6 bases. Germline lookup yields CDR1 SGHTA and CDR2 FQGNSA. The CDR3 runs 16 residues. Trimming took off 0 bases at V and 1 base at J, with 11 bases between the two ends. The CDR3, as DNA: TGTGCCAGCAGCTTAGCGCCCGCAGGGGGCACAGATACGCAGTATTTT. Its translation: CASSLAPAGGTDTQYF.

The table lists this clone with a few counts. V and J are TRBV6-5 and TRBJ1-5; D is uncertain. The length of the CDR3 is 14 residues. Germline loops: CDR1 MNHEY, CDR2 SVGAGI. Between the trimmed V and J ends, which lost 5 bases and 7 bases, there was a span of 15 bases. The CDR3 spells CASSTLSRGQPQHF. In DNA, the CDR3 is TGTGCCAGCAGTACACTGAGCCGGGGACAGCCCCAGCATTTT.

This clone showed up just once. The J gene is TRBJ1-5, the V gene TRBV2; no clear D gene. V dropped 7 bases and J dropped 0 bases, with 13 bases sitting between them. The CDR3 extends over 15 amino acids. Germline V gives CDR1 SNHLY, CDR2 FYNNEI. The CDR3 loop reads CASNDAFHSNQPQHF. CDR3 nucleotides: TGTGCCAGCAATGATGCTTTCCATAGCAATCAGCCCCAGCATTTT.

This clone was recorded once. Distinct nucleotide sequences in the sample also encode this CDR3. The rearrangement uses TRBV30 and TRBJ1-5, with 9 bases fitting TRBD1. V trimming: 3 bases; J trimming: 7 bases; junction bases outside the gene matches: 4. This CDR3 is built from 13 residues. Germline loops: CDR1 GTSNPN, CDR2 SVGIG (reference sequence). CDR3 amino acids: CAWSLQGAQPQHF. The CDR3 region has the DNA TGTGCCTGGAGCCTACAGGGGGCGCAGCCCCAGCATTTT.